This T cell receptor beta chain was recorded in a study of blood T cells in healthy people across ages. The study, taken as a whole, reports: There was a strong correlation between TCR beta diversity and naive T cell percentage.

Using a J-beta primer mix together with a sample-barcoded 5' primer, a second PCR was run for about 7 to 12 cycles. A single record per CDR3 protein comes from TCRdb applying MiXCR to the 5' RACE reads. Of fewer than 2 million distinct CDR3 sequences listed, roughly 43% were seen once; the top ten hold approximately 22%. The CDR3 runs to 15 residues. V was trimmed by 3 bases and J by 6 bases, leaving 17 bases between them. This clonotype was observed a single time. Its target is unknown. PBMCs, at least 6 million per sample, were isolated. This chain links TRBV12-3 or TRBV12-4 with TRBJ1-1, with D hard to call. Sequencing was carried out using blood. The sequence came from a human donor in good health. CDR3 DNA sequence: TGTGCCAGCAGTTTCGGAAGGGCGGGAAGGGCTGAAGCTTTCTTT. It yields the protein CASSFGRAGRAEAFF.